This T cell receptor (beta chain) was captured by sequencing in a study of blood T cell repertoires in COVID-19. Study details: The analysed material was cDNA or gDNA that came from T cells, B-cell-depleted T cells, or PBMCs.

Germline V gene lookup returns CDR1 SGHAT and CDR2 FQNNGV. CDR3 length: 15 residues. Trimming stripped 5 bases from V and 7 bases from J, with 21 bases between. Only in-frame clones appear in the TCRdb table, and some are missing; sequencing was by immunoSEQ multiplex PCR. The sample includes fewer than 300,000 clones, nearly 85% of them seen just once. This chain connects TRBV11-2 to TRBJ2-7, with D possibly TRBD2 on 5 matching bases. Sequencing input: peripheral blood. The receptor was isolated from a human donor in a cohort sampled during active COVID-19. The CDR3 region has the DNA TGTGCCAGCAGCGTGGGTTCGGGATTTCAGTGGGAGCAGTACTTC. This codes for CASSVGSGFQWEQYF.